The 3 T cell receptor beta chains in this list originate from one sample, sequenced in a study of blood T cells in healthy people across ages. A second PCR of about 7 to 12 cycles used a sample-barcoded 5' primer and a J-beta primer mix. TCRdb called the 5' RACE reads again in MiXCR, with one record for every CDR3 protein. The table has 1,300,000 or so distinct CDR3 sequences, roughly 59% seen once. The sequenced sample consisted of blood. All receptors come from a man aged 18 to 35 in good health.

The chain is built from TRBV7-9 and TRBJ2-7; D is possibly TRBD1 or TRBD2 (6 bases each). The CDR3 runs to 14 residues. V was clipped by 5 bases and J by 7 bases, with 18 bases between them. Germline V gene sequence: CDR1 SEHNR, CDR2 FQNEAQ (reference sequence). The CDR3 sequence: CASSVGGLWMEQYF. CDR3 sequence (DNA): TGTGCCAGCAGCGTAGGGGGGCTCTGGATGGAGCAGTACTTC.

V gene TRBV6-2 or TRBV6-3 combines with J gene TRBJ2-3, with D possibly being TRBD1 (6 bases). CDR1 and CDR2 (germline): MNHEY, SVGEGT. This CDR3 is 16 amino acids long. The V end was cut by 7 bases, the J end by 9 bases, with 26 bases between. The CDR3 here is CASTQDRRIYRGTQYF. CDR3 DNA: TGTGCCAGCACCCAGGACAGAAGAATTTATAGAGGGACGCAGTATTTT.

The chain joins TRBV7-2 to TRBJ2-2; the D call may be TRBD1 or TRBD2 (6 bases each). The CDR3 is 16 amino acids. Germline CDR1 is SGHTA and CDR2 is FQGNSA. Trimming took 5 bases from V and 0 from J, leaving 13 bases between them. The CDR3: CASSPEGGSNTGELFF. The CDR3, as DNA: TGTGCCAGCAGCCCGGAGGGGGGATCGAACACCGGGGAGCTGTTTTTT.